Below, 21 T cell receptor beta chains from the same sample are listed, as sequenced in a study of spatial heterogeneity in lung cancer. Time point given: sample taken at primary tumor resection. Whole RNA obtained from tumor, nontumor lung or frozen PBMC underwent sequencing without sorting. A single record per CDR3 protein comes from TCRdb applying MiXCR to the 5' RACE reads. Of around 60,000 distinct CDR3 sequences listed, around 8.4% are singletons. The sequences come from PBMCs, collected at surgery. The origin of the receptors is a female donor with early-stage non-small cell lung cancer.

On this clonotype itself: A single base separates this from a much larger clone, so it may be a read error. The CDR3 end shows no conserved phenylalanine or tryptophan, and so a read error is likely. The rearrangement joins TRBV7-6 to TRBJ2-1; 10 bases are a match to TRBD1. The CDR3 covers 16 residues. Germline V CDR1 and CDR2: SGHVS, FNYEAQ. Trimming at V came to 5 bases and at J to 8 bases, leaving 12 bases not matched to a gene. The CDR3 coding sequence is TGTGCCAGCAGCGCCAGCGGCGGGACAGGGGTCGATGAGCAGTTCCTC. Residues: CASSASGGTGVDEQFL.

The DNA of the CDR3 is TGTGCCAGCAGTTTATCGTCCGGGAGCTCCTATAATTCACCCCTCCACTTT. The encoded protein is CASSLSSGSSYNSPLHF. The chain has TRBV27 and TRBJ1-6; D remains unclear. This CDR3 is 17 amino acids long. Trimming cost V 0 bases and J 0 bases, with 9 bases left between them. Germline V gives CDR1 MNHEY, CDR2 SMNVEV (reference sequence).

This clonotype occurred many times. The chain couples TRBV3-1 to TRBJ1-4, with a tentative D call TRBD1 (6 bases). Trimming took 4 bases from V and 9 from J, leaving 18 bases between them. The CDR3 totals 15 residues. Germline V lookup: CDR1 LGHDT, CDR2 YNNKEL (reference sequence). In DNA, the CDR3 is TGTGCCAGCAGCCCTACGTGGTCAGGGGCTCAAAAACTGTTTTTT. Translated: CASSPTWSGAQKLFF.

The chain has TRBV29-1 and TRBJ2-1; 8 nucleotides line up with TRBD2. Trimming at V came to 7 bases and at J to 4 bases, leaving 6 bases not matched to a gene. CDR1 SQVTM and CDR2 ANQGSEA come from the germline V gene. This CDR3 comprises 13 residues. DNA for the CDR3: TGCAGCGCCGGACTAGCCGAATACAATGAGCAGTTCTTC. It yields the protein CSAGLAEYNEQFF.

CDR3 residues: CASSPRAGGKETQYF. In DNA, the CDR3 is TGTGCCAGTAGTCCACGAGCGGGAGGCAAAGAGACCCAGTACTTC. The chain uses TRBV19 and TRBJ2-5; 9 nucleotides agree with TRBD2. Trimming at V came to 5 bases and at J to 3 bases, leaving 7 bases not matched to a gene. Looked up from germline, CDR1 is LNHDA and CDR2 is SQIVND (reference sequence). CDR3 length equals 15 residues. Full variable domain (remainder filled in from reference TRBV19 and TRBJ2-5): DGGITQSPKYLFRKEGQNVTLSCEQNLNHDAMYWYRQDPGQGLRLIYYSQIVNDFQKGDIAEGYSVSREKKESFPLTVTSAQKNPTAFYLCASSPRAGGKETQYFGPGTRLLVL.

This clonotype has only a few counts. The chain combines TRBV5-6 with TRBJ2-7; maybe TRBD2 (6 bases). From germline, CDR1 is SGHDT and CDR2 YYEEEE. The CDR3 sequence is 14 residues long. The V and J ends lost 2 bases and 1 base respectively, with 10 bases between them. The CDR3 coding sequence is TGTGCCAGCAGCTTCATCGGGGGATCCTACGAGCAGTACGTC. Amino acids: CASSFIGGSYEQYV.

This clonotype was counted between two and nine times. This chain joins TRBV19 and TRBJ1-6, with D tentatively TRBD1 (5 bases). Trimming removed 10 bases at V and 6 bases at J, with 16 bases between. The germline CDR1 and CDR2 sequences are LNHDA and SQIVND (reference sequence). There are 14 residues in the CDR3. The CDR3 here is CATTAGRFNSPLHF. The CDR3 DNA reads TGTGCCACCACCGCGGGACGGTTTAATTCACCCCTCCACTTT.

This clonotype has a handful of counts. The V call is TRBV14, the J call TRBJ1-1, with D possibly TRBD1 on 6 matching bases. V lost 1 base to trimming and J lost 7 bases, with 10 bases between them. CDR3 length equals 13 residues. CDR1 is SGHDN, CDR2 FVKESK, per germline. This CDR3 reads CASSQARGGEAFF. Written as DNA, the CDR3 is TGTGCCAGCAGCCAAGCCAGGGGAGGTGAAGCTTTCTTT.

V gene TRBV2 combines with J gene TRBJ1-2, with D unresolved. This CDR3 contains 14 residues. Trimming stripped 8 bases from V and 2 bases from J, with 15 bases between. CDR1 and CDR2 from the germline V gene are SNHLY and FYNNEI. This CDR3 reads CASGTTPQNYGYTF. The CDR3 bases are TGTGCCAGCGGTACGACACCTCAGAACTATGGCTACACCTTC.

The chain uses TRBV6-1 and TRBJ1-5; D is possibly TRBD1 (6 bases). CDR1 is MNHNS, CDR2 SASEGT, per germline. V lost 6 bases, J lost 5 bases, and 20 bases lay in between. This CDR3 spans 16 amino acids. For the CDR3, the DNA is TGTGCCAGCAGGAACCACCCCACAGGGTCGGATCAGCCCCAGCATTTT. It yields the protein CASRNHPTGSDQPQHF.

In its sample, this clonotype was seen many times. The genes are TRBV10-3 and TRBJ2-7, with D unresolved. Trimming pared 3 bases from V and 3 bases from J, leaving 6 bases between. The CDR3 length is 12 residues. The germline gives CDR1 ENHRY, CDR2 SYGVKD. The CDR3 protein is CAISDGDYEQYV. The CDR3 DNA reads TGTGCCATCAGTGACGGAGACTACGAGCAGTACGTC.

This clonotype is deemed medium-sized. The V and J genes are TRBV6-5 and TRBJ2-6; D might be TRBD1 or TRBD2, each matching 5 bases. The germline V and J ends were trimmed by 2 bases and 1 base, with 6 bases remaining between them. In germline, CDR1 is MNHEY, CDR2 SVGAGI. The CDR3 runs 15 residues. The DNA for the CDR3 is TGTGCCAGCAGTTACGAGGGGTCTGGGGCCAACGTCCTGACTTTC. This codes for CASSYEGSGANVLTF.

This clonotype was recorded many times. The chain recombines TRBV11-3 with TRBJ2-3; 11 bases match TRBD2. CDR1 SGHNT and CDR2 YENEEA come from the germline V gene. The CDR3 consists of 20 residues. Germline trimming cut 3 bases from V and 3 bases from J; bases unmatched to any gene: 17. CDR3 in amino acids: CASSFGVELAGVDGTDTQYF. CDR3 bases: TGTGCCAGCAGCTTTGGAGTTGAACTAGCGGGAGTTGACGGTACAGATACGCAGTATTTT.

The gene calls are TRBV7-3 and TRBJ2-1, with TRBD2 matching over 8 bases. V lost 2 bases to trimming and J lost 6 bases; unmatched junction nucleotides: 12. In germline, CDR1 is SGHTA, CDR2 FQGTGA. This CDR3 is 17 amino acids long. CDR3: CASSLSVTSGYANEQFF. CDR3 coding DNA: TGTGCCAGCAGCTTATCCGTAACTAGCGGTTATGCCAATGAGCAGTTCTTC.

This clonotype has a count of ten or more. The chain carries TRBV6-1 and TRBJ2-3; 9 bases align to TRBD1. J was trimmed by 2 bases and V by 5 bases; bases with no gene match: 5. This CDR3 is built from 15 residues. Germline CDR1 reads MNHNS; CDR2 reads SASEGT. CDR3 region: CASSQRDRDTDTQYF. In DNA, the CDR3 is TGTGCCAGCAGTCAGCGGGACAGGGACACAGATACGCAGTATTTT.

This clonotype was observed a few times. The chain joins TRBV20-1 to TRBJ2-3; 9 bases fit TRBD2. Germline V gives CDR1 DFQATT, CDR2 SNEGSKA (reference sequence). The CDR3 runs to 14 residues. Unmatched junction bases numbered 4, after V lost 3 bases and J lost 3 bases. As DNA, the CDR3 is TGCAGTGCTAGGGGACTAGCAGTAACAGATACGCAGTATTTT. It specifies CSARGLAVTDTQYF.

The chain couples TRBV5-4 to TRBJ2-4; 8 bases are a match to TRBD1. Germline CDR1 and CDR2: SGHNT and YYREEE (reference sequence). The J segment lost 8 bases and the V segment lost 3 bases, leaving 10 bases of the junction unmatched. The CDR3 contains 15 residues. The CDR3 nucleotides read TGTGCCAGCAGCTCCCACCGGGACAGGTTTGACATTCAGTACTTC. Protein: CASSSHRDRFDIQYF. The full variable domain, rest sourced from reference TRBV5-4 and TRBJ2-4, is ETGVTQSPTHLIKTRGQQVTLRCSSQSGHNTVSWYQQALGQGPQFIFQYYREEENGRGNFPPRFSGLQFPNYSSELNVNALELDDSALYLCASSSHRDRFDIQYFGAGTRLSVL.

The chain employs TRBV7-9 and TRBJ1-5; D is unresolved. Germline V lookup: CDR1 SEHNR, CDR2 FQNEAQ (reference sequence). V gave up 3 bases and J gave up 4 bases, with 7 bases separating them. The CDR3 totals 13 residues. CDR3 sequence: CASSLDGNQPQHF. CDR3 DNA: TGTGCCAGCAGCTTGGACGGAAATCAGCCCCAGCATTTT.

This clonotype has ten or more counts. The rearrangement uses TRBV7-3 and TRBJ2-2; tentative D call: TRBD2 (7 bases). V lost 4 bases and J lost 5, with 14 bases in between. This CDR3 has 15 amino acids. Looked up from germline, CDR1 is SGHTA and CDR2 is FQGTGA. CDR3 DNA sequence: TGTGCCAGCAGCTCGGGGGGCCCCGGGACCGGGGAGCTGTTTTTT. The encoded protein is CASSSGGPGTGELFF.

This clonotype turned up a few times. J is TRBJ1-5 and V is TRBV20-1, with 7 nucleotides matching TRBD1. This CDR3 is built from 16 residues. In germline, CDR1 is DFQATT, CDR2 SNEGSKA (reference sequence). The ends lost 5 bases at V and 7 bases at J; junction bases unmatched: 17. The chain's CDR3 is CSASPDMPRGIQPQHF. Written as DNA, the CDR3 is TGCAGTGCTTCACCCGACATGCCCAGGGGGATACAGCCCCAGCATTTT.

This chain uses TRBV20-1 with TRBJ1-5; D gene unclear. CDR3 length: 13 amino acids. Germline-derived CDR1 and CDR2 are DFQATT and SNEGSKA (reference sequence). V shed 7 bases and J shed 2 bases, with 12 bases lying between them. CDR3: CSVPGKGNQPQHF. CDR3 bases: TGCAGTGTTCCAGGAAAAGGCAATCAGCCCCAGCATTTT.